Listed below are T cell receptor beta chains from one sample, sequenced in a study of cytomegalovirus exposure and HLA in healthy donors. Some clones are missing from TCRdb's copy, which holds only in-frame ones; the method was immunoSEQ multiplex PCR. This table has tens of thousands of clones, 80% appearing once. Sequences were obtained from PBMCs. The source of these receptors is a woman in her fifties or sixties in good health and CMV-seropositive. Both conserved end residues are part of each CDR3. The D gene is left open where the match is weak. Only some rows state a clone size, as once, few, many or a class for expanded clones.

CDR3 DNA: TGTGCCAGCAGCCCGACGGCAAGGACAGGGGCATACAATGAGCAGTTCTTC
CDR3 protein: CASSPTARTGAYNEQFF
V gene: TRBV5-4
D gene: TRBD1
J gene: TRBJ2-1
clone size: -

CDR3 DNA: TGTGCCAGCAGCTTGTACCAGGGCTACACCTTC
CDR3 protein: CASSLYQGYTF
V gene: TRBV5-8
D gene: -
J gene: TRBJ1-2
clone size: few

CDR3 DNA: TGCGCCAGCAGCATCGACAGCAACACTGAAGCTTTCTTT
CDR3 protein: CASSIDSNTEAFF
V gene: TRBV5-1
D gene: -
J gene: TRBJ1-1
clone size: few

CDR3 DNA: TGTGCCAGCAGCTCCAGGGGCTATGGCTATGGCTACACCTTC
CDR3 protein: CASSSRGYGYGYTF
V gene: TRBV27
D gene: -
J gene: TRBJ1-2
clone size: -

CDR3 DNA: TGTGCCAGCAGTCCGACAGGGTCGAAGGACACTGAAGCTTTCTTT
CDR3 protein: CASSPTGSKDTEAFF
V gene: TRBV28
D gene: TRBD1
J gene: TRBJ1-1
clone size: once

CDR3 DNA: TGTGCCAGCAGCGATTGGGACAGGGAACGAAACACCATATATTTT
CDR3 protein: CASSDWDRERNTIYF
V gene: TRBV5-5
D gene: TRBD1
J gene: TRBJ1-3
clone size: -

CDR3 DNA: TGTGCCAGCTCACCCCGGGAGAATGGCTACACCTTC
CDR3 protein: CASSPRENGYTF
V gene: TRBV18
D gene: -
J gene: TRBJ1-2
clone size: -

CDR3 DNA: TGTGCCAGCAGTTCAGGACAGGGAGTAAGTTCACCCCTCCACTTT
CDR3 protein: CASSSGQGVSSPLHF
V gene: TRBV27
D gene: TRBD1
J gene: TRBJ1-6
clone size: few

CDR3 DNA: TGTGCCAGCACCTGGTCCGCCAGGGCGCATAATGAGCAGTTCTTC
CDR3 protein: CASTWSARAHNEQFF
V gene: TRBV25-1
D gene: -
J gene: TRBJ2-1
clone size: -

CDR3 DNA: TGTGCCAGCAGTTATCAGGACAGGGGGACTGAAGCTTTCTTT
CDR3 protein: CASSYQDRGTEAFF
V gene: TRBV27
D gene: TRBD1
J gene: TRBJ1-1
clone size: few

CDR3 DNA: TGTGCCAGCAGCTTAGGGCTAGCGCTAAGGGAAGAGACCCAGTACTTC
CDR3 protein: CASSLGLALREETQYF
V gene: TRBV7-2
D gene: -
J gene: TRBJ2-5
clone size: -

CDR3 DNA: TGTGCCAGCAGTAGGACAGGGGAGGCCTACGAGCAGTACTTC
CDR3 protein: CASSRTGEAYEQYF
V gene: TRBV7-9
D gene: TRBD1
J gene: TRBJ2-7
clone size: -

CDR3 DNA: TGTTCCAGCAGCTTTTCACGGACTGAAGCTTTCTTT
CDR3 protein: CSSSFSRTEAFF
V gene: TRBV7-9
D gene: -
J gene: TRBJ1-1
clone size: -

CDR3 DNA: TGTGCCAGTAGTTCGACTAGGGATGGAGATACGCAGTATTTT
CDR3 protein: CASSSTRDGDTQYF
V gene: TRBV19
D gene: -
J gene: TRBJ2-3
clone size: -

CDR3 DNA: TGTGCCAGCAGTGACCCTGGACAGGATAAAACTGAAGCTTTCTTT
CDR3 protein: CASSDPGQDKTEAFF
V gene: TRBV6-4
D gene: TRBD1
J gene: TRBJ1-1
clone size: -

CDR3 DNA: TGTGCCAGCAGTGGGCCGGGGGGCCGGGTAGATACGCAGTATTTT
CDR3 protein: CASSGPGGRVDTQYF
V gene: TRBV2
D gene: -
J gene: TRBJ2-3
clone size: -

CDR3 DNA: TGTGCCAGCACTGGGGCGTCTACCAAGTGGGAAAAACTGTTTTTT
CDR3 protein: CASTGASTKWEKLFF
V gene: TRBV21-1
D gene: -
J gene: TRBJ1-4
clone size: few

CDR3 DNA: TGTGCCACCAGCAGAGGGGGAGGTCTTTCCGGGGAGCTGTTTTTT
CDR3 protein: CATSRGGGLSGELFF
V gene: TRBV15
D gene: -
J gene: TRBJ2-2
clone size: once

CDR3 DNA: TGTGCCAGCAGCTTGGCGGGTCAGCCCCAGCATTTT
CDR3 protein: CASSLAGQPQHF
V gene: TRBV5-6
D gene: -
J gene: TRBJ1-5
clone size: -

CDR3 DNA: TGCGCCAGCAGGGGACAGATTTCTATGAACACTGAAGCTTTCTTT
CDR3 protein: CASRGQISMNTEAFF
V gene: TRBV5-1
D gene: TRBD1
J gene: TRBJ1-1
clone size: -

CDR3 DNA: TGTGCCAGCAGCCCCAGCCGGGGTCGGGGGGAGACCCAGTACTTC
CDR3 protein: CASSPSRGRGETQYF
V gene: TRBV7-3
D gene: -
J gene: TRBJ2-5
clone size: -

CDR3 DNA: TGTGCCAGCACGGGACACCCTAGCAATCAGCCCCAGCATTTT
CDR3 protein: CASTGHPSNQPQHF
V gene: TRBV2
D gene: -
J gene: TRBJ1-5
clone size: -

CDR3 DNA: TGTGCCAGCAGCGCCGGGACAGGGTTTTCACCCCTCCACTTT
CDR3 protein: CASSAGTGFSPLHF
V gene: TRBV9
D gene: TRBD1
J gene: TRBJ1-6
clone size: -

CDR3 DNA: TGTGCCAGCCTTCTTAGCGGGGGGGCCTTAGAGACCCAGTACTTC
CDR3 protein: CASLLSGGALETQYF
V gene: TRBV2
D gene: TRBD2
J gene: TRBJ2-5
clone size: few

CDR3 DNA: TGCAGCACAACAGGGGGGACCAGCACCGGGGAGCTGTTTTTT
CDR3 protein: CSTTGGTSTGELFF
V gene: TRBV29-1
D gene: TRBD1
J gene: TRBJ2-2
clone size: -

CDR3 DNA: TGTGCCAGCAGCTTACAACAGTCGACCTATGGCTACACCTTC
CDR3 protein: CASSLQQSTYGYTF
V gene: TRBV11-1
D gene: -
J gene: TRBJ1-2
clone size: -

CDR3 DNA: TGCGCCAGCAGTACAGGGACAGGGAGGTTCGATGAGCAGTTCTTC
CDR3 protein: CASSTGTGRFDEQFF
V gene: TRBV10-1
D gene: TRBD1
J gene: TRBJ2-1
clone size: -

CDR3 DNA: TGTGCCAGCAGACGCTTGGGAGGGATTGAAGCTTTCTTT
CDR3 protein: CASRRLGGIEAFF
V gene: TRBV7-6
D gene: -
J gene: TRBJ1-1
clone size: few

CDR3 DNA: TGTGCCAGCAGTGAGACTGTGAACACTGAAGCTTTCTTT
CDR3 protein: CASSETVNTEAFF
V gene: TRBV6-1
D gene: -
J gene: TRBJ1-1
clone size: -

CDR3 DNA: TGTGCCAGCAGCCCCGGGACAGCCCAAGATACGCAGTATTTT
CDR3 protein: CASSPGTAQDTQYF
V gene: TRBV5-4
D gene: TRBD1
J gene: TRBJ2-3
clone size: few

CDR3 DNA: TGTGCCAGCAGTTTGGACGGGAGAGCTGGGCCCCAGCATTTT
CDR3 protein: CASSLDGRAGPQHF
V gene: TRBV27
D gene: -
J gene: TRBJ1-5
clone size: -

CDR3 DNA: TGTGCCAGCAGCTTTAGCAACTACGAGCAGTACTTC
CDR3 protein: CASSFSNYEQYF
V gene: TRBV5-6
D gene: -
J gene: TRBJ2-7
clone size: few

CDR3 DNA: TGTGCCAGCAGTTTACGGGGGGGACCTAATGAAAAACTGTTTTTT
CDR3 protein: CASSLRGGPNEKLFF
V gene: TRBV27
D gene: -
J gene: TRBJ1-4
clone size: few

CDR3 DNA: TGTGCCTGGAGTGCCCAGGACAGGGGCCCTTGGGGCTATGGCTACACCTTC
CDR3 protein: CAWSAQDRGPWGYGYTF
V gene: TRBV30
D gene: TRBD1
J gene: TRBJ1-2
clone size: -

CDR3 DNA: TGTGCCAGCAGCGGGGACATGGCCAATGAGCAGTTCTTC
CDR3 protein: CASSGDMANEQFF
V gene: TRBV7-9
D gene: -
J gene: TRBJ2-1
clone size: -